The source of this TCR beta chain is a study of vaccination effects on CD4 cells after COVID-19. Looking at the study overall: Expansion of antigen-specific CD4+ T cells with viral peptide pools was carried out by the ViraFEST assay before sequencing. Study results and limitations: From healthy vaccinees, only 1 of 255 vaccine-induced clones also reacted to common cold coronaviruses. The study, lacking early post-infection timepoints, had few convalescent patients.

Culturing for more than eight days preceded CD4+ T cell isolation. Of the BNT162b2 and mRNA-1273 vaccines, participants received two doses of one or the other. Vaccinated recipients, who were negative for nucleocapsid antibodies, had no history of SARS-CoV-2 infection. Method: immunoSEQ multiplex PCR; TCRdb's copy keeps in-frame clones and lacks some. The data contain tens of thousands of clones, just under 75% of them seen just once; the ten biggest clones take up around 2.2%. Notes on this clone: Its antigen is unidentified.

The input for sequencing was CD4+ T cells from PBMCs cultured without peptide, taken after COVID-19 vaccination. The receptor's source is a human donor who received a COVID-19 vaccine.

Written as DNA, the CDR3 is TGTGCCAGCAGTGAGTCCAGGGGGCATGGAGGCGGGGAGCTGTTTTTT. Residues: CASSESRGHGGGELFF. The chain combines TRBV2 with TRBJ2-2; 8 nucleotides line up with TRBD1. Looked up from germline, CDR1 is SNHLY and CDR2 is FYNNEI. The J segment lost 7 bases and the V segment lost 3 bases, leaving 10 bases of the junction unmatched. The CDR3 extends over 16 amino acids. Complete variable domain (other parts from reference TRBV2 and TRBJ2-2): EPEVTQTPSHQVTQMGQEVILRCVPISNHLYFYWYRQILGQKVEFLVSFYNNEISEKSEIFDDQFSVERPDGSNFTLKIRSTKLEDSAMYFCASSESRGHGGGELFFGEGSRLTVL.